The 22 T cell receptor beta chains in this list originate from one sample, sequenced in a study of a mutant IDH1 vaccine in newly diagnosed glioma. These TCRs are of unknown antigen specificity. The time point was: week 47, end of study. A single vaccine dose contained 300 ug of mutant IDH1 20-mer peptide, and topical imiquimod was used with it. The assay was immunoSEQ multiplex PCR, and TCRdb's table has in-frame clones only and misses some. In the table there are approximately 37,000 clones, less than 85% of which are singletons. The specimen comprised PBMCs, sampled from a glioma patient whose treatment included an IDH1 peptide vaccine. The receptors come from a man aged 18 to 30 with glioma. Some clones in this sample may be carry-over from other donors' samples.

The chain uses TRBV27 and TRBJ2-6; tentative D call: TRBD1 (5 bases). V lost 3 bases to trimming and J lost 0 bases, with 9 bases between them. From germline, CDR1 is MNHEY and CDR2 SMNVEV (reference sequence). The CDR3 loop spans 16 amino acids. Written as DNA, the CDR3 is TGTGCCAGCAGTTTTACAGGTTCCTCTGGGGCCAACGTCCTGACTTTC. Protein sequence: CASSFTGSSGANVLTF.

The rearrangement uses TRBV10-3 and TRBJ1-1; the match to TRBD1 covers 7 bases. CDR1 and CDR2 from the germline V gene are ENHRY and SYGVKD. V lost 4 bases and J lost 5; bases outside the gene matches: 7. This CDR3 region has 14 residues. In DNA, the CDR3 is TGTGCCATCAGTGTCTCAGGGGGAGGGACTGAAGCTTTCTTT. Protein sequence: CAISVSGGGTEAFF.

The V and J genes are TRBV25-1 and TRBJ2-3; TRBD2 aligns across 15 bases. This CDR3 spans 14 amino acids. CDR1 and CDR2 (germline): MGHDK, SYGVNS. Germline trimming cut 6 bases from V and 5 bases from J; bases unmatched to any gene: 0. The CDR3 reads CASRGLAGGDTQYF. As DNA, the CDR3 is TGTGCCAGCAGGGGACTAGCGGGAGGAGATACGCAGTATTTT. The full variable domain, rest sourced from reference TRBV25-1 and TRBJ2-3, is EADIYQTPRYLVIGTGKKITLECSQTMGHDKMYWYQQDPGMELHLIHYSYGVNSTEKGDLSSESTVSRIRTEHFPLTLESARPSHTSQYLCASRGLAGGDTQYFGPGTRLTVL.

This rearrangement joins TRBV7-8 to TRBJ2-7; TRBD1 aligns across 8 bases. V was pared by 4 bases and J by 1 base, with 6 bases of the junction left unmatched. Germline assignment: CDR1 SGHVS and CDR2 FQNEAQ. This CDR3 contains 15 residues. The CDR3 is CASSWEDRASYEQYF. Written as DNA, the CDR3 is TGTGCCAGCAGCTGGGAGGACAGGGCATCCTACGAGCAGTACTTC. The variable domain in full, completed from reference TRBV7-8 and TRBJ2-7, reads GAGVSQSPRYKVAKRGQDVALRCDPISGHVSLFWYQQALGQGPEFLTYFQNEAQLDKSGLPSDRFFAERPEGSVSTLKIQRTQQEDSAVYLCASSWEDRASYEQYFGPGTRLTVT.

By share, this clone ranks as medium-sized (0.01 to 0.1%). This chain links TRBV6-1 with TRBJ2-1; D gene uncertain. The CDR3 has 13 amino acids. Deletions cut 2 bases from V and 4 bases from J, with 6 bases between. From germline, CDR1 is MNHNS and CDR2 SASEGT. CDR3 nucleotide sequence: TGTGCCAGCAGTGAATATGGGTACAATGAGCAGTTCTTC. This codes for CASSEYGYNEQFF.

CDR3 DNA sequence: TGTGCCAGCAGGTTTAATGTCGGAAAACTGTTTTTT. Translated: CASRFNVGKLFF. The rearrangement links TRBV5-6 to TRBJ1-4; D is undetermined. Germline lookup yields CDR1 SGHDT and CDR2 YYEEEE. Trimming left V 5 bases short and J 10 bases short, with 12 bases between. This CDR3 is 12 amino acids long.

The chain employs TRBV5-1 and TRBJ1-1; possibly TRBD1 for D (6 bases). The V end lost 4 bases, the J end lost 4 bases, and 23 bases lay between the germline ends. Per germline, CDR1 SGHRS and CDR2 YFSETQ. This CDR3 has 17 amino acids. Here the CDR3 DNA reads TGCGCCAGCAGCGCGGGTGTCGGGGGCAAGAGTAGCACTGAAGCTTTCTTT. It codes for CASSAGVGGKSSTEAFF. Complete variable domain (other parts from reference TRBV5-1 and TRBJ1-1): KAGVTQTPRYLIKTRGQQVTLSCSPISGHRSVSWYQQTPGQGLQFLFEYFSETQRNKGNFPGRFSGRQFSNSRSEMNVSTLELGDSALYLCASSAGVGGKSSTEAFFGQGTRLTVV.

The chain uses TRBV30 and TRBJ1-4; TRBD1 matches 8 bases. This CDR3 region has 14 residues. Germline V CDR1 and CDR2: GTSNPN, SVGIG (reference sequence). The ends lost 1 base at V and 6 bases at J; junction bases unmatched: 4. The CDR3 DNA sequence: TGTGCCTGGAGTGCCTCGGACAGGGATGAAAAACTGTTTTTT. This translates into CAWSASDRDEKLFF.

The V gene is TRBV19, the J gene TRBJ1-5; tentative D call: TRBD1 (5 bases). CDR1 and CDR2 (germline): LNHDA, SQIVND (reference sequence). This CDR3 spans 16 amino acids. V was clipped by 2 bases and J by 1 base, with 12 bases between them. For the CDR3, the DNA is TGTGCCAGTAGTATATCGGGGCAGCTCAGCAATCAGCCCCAGCATTTT. This sequence encodes CASSISGQLSNQPQHF. The full variable domain, in which reference TRBV19 and TRBJ1-5 provide the parts outside the CDR3, is DGGITQSPKYLFRKEGQNVTLSCEQNLNHDAMYWYRQDPGQGLRLIYYSQIVNDFQKGDIAEGYSVSREKKESFPLTVTSAQKNPTAFYLCASSISGQLSNQPQHFGDGTRLSIL.

The J gene is TRBJ2-5, the V gene TRBV6-6; D remains ambiguous. V dropped 2 bases and J dropped 5 bases, with 18 bases sitting between them. This CDR3 region has 16 residues. Germline lookup yields CDR1 MNHNY and CDR2 SVGAGI (reference sequence). CDR3 residues: CASSYSEENGWETQYF. The CDR3 DNA is TGTGCCAGCAGTTACAGTGAGGAAAACGGATGGGAGACCCAGTACTTC.

The chain carries TRBV20-1 and TRBJ1-6, with D unresolved. The V end lost 3 bases, the J end lost 14 bases, and 11 bases lay between the germline ends. Germline loops: CDR1 DFQATT, CDR2 SNEGSKA (reference sequence). This CDR3 region has 11 residues. The DNA for the CDR3 is TGCAGTGCTAGTTCTTTTGAGGCCCTCCACTTT. Translated: CSASSFEALHF.

V usage is TRBV18 and J usage is TRBJ1-1; tentative D call: TRBD1 (5 bases). With 3 bases removed from V and 2 bases from J, the gap between germline ends came to 13 bases. The CDR3 runs to 15 residues. CDR1 is KGHSH, CDR2 LQKENI, per germline. CDR3 residues: CASSPLLDRNTEAFF. CDR3 nucleotide sequence: TGTGCCAGCTCACCGCTTTTAGACAGAAACACTGAAGCTTTCTTT. The full variable domain, completed using reference TRBV18 and TRBJ1-1, is NAGVMQNPRHLVRRRGQEARLRCSPMKGHSHVYWYRQLPEEGLKFMVYLQKENIIDESGMPKERFSAEFPKEGPSILRIQQVVRGDSAAYFCASSPLLDRNTEAFFGQGTRLTVV.

The chain joins TRBV6-6 to TRBJ2-1, with D possibly matching TRBD2 (6 bases). The ends were cut back, 4 bases at V and 9 bases at J, with 10 bases in the middle. The CDR3 contains 12 residues. Germline CDR1 reads MNHNY; CDR2 reads SVGAGI (reference sequence). In nucleotides, the CDR3 is TGTGCCAGCAGTTTTGGAGCGGGTGAGCAGTTCTTC. This encodes CASSFGAGEQFF.

The chain recombines TRBV7-9 with TRBJ2-2; D call uncertain. Deletions cut 7 bases from V and 7 bases from J, with 19 bases between. Germline lookup yields CDR1 SEHNR and CDR2 FQNEAQ (reference sequence). CDR3 length equals 15 residues. CDR3 region: CASTPGYGRGGELFF. In DNA form, the CDR3 reads TGTGCCAGCACCCCCGGGTACGGCAGAGGCGGGGAGCTGTTTTTT.

J is TRBJ1-5 and V is TRBV2, with D uncertain. This CDR3 contains 13 residues. The V end lost 2 bases, the J end lost 11 bases, and 13 bases lay between the germline ends. The germline CDR1 and CDR2 sequences are SNHLY and FYNNEI. The chain's CDR3 is CASSEILRKTQHF. CDR3 DNA: TGTGCCAGCAGTGAAATCCTCAGGAAAACCCAGCATTTT.

The J gene is TRBJ2-3, the V gene TRBV5-4, with 8 bases lining up with TRBD2. V was pared by 0 bases and J by 5 bases, with 2 bases of the junction left unmatched. Germline V gene data show CDR1 as SGHNT and CDR2 as YYREEE (reference sequence). The CDR3 runs 14 residues. The CDR3 protein is CASSLELAVDTQYF. The CDR3 coding sequence is TGTGCCAGCAGCTTGGAACTAGCGGTAGATACGCAGTATTTT.

This rearrangement joins TRBV25-1 to TRBJ2-7; TRBD1 matches 9 bases. V gave up 4 bases and J gave up 3 bases; unmatched junction bases: 1. Per the germline V gene, CDR1 is MGHDK and CDR2 is SYGVNS. The CDR3 length is 13 residues. This CDR3 reads CASSAGQGYEQYF. In DNA form, the CDR3 reads TGTGCCAGCAGTGCGGGACAGGGCTACGAGCAGTACTTC.

The J gene is TRBJ2-4, the V gene TRBV11-3, with a possible D match to TRBD2 (7 bases). CDR1 is SGHNT and CDR2 is YENEEA in the germline V gene. The V end was cut by 5 bases, the J end by 8 bases, with 16 bases between. The CDR3 loop spans 14 amino acids. The CDR3 region has the DNA TGTGCCAGCAGCCGGAGGGGGGGAGCAGACATTCAGTACTTC. Translation gives CASSRRGGADIQYF. Based on the CDR3 plus reference TRBV11-3 and TRBJ2-4, the full variable domain is EAGVVQSPRYKIIEKKQPVAFWCNPISGHNTLYWYLQNLGQGPELLIRYENEEAVDDSQLPKDRFSAERLKGVDSTLKIQPAELGDSAVYLCASSRRGGADIQYFGAGTRLSVL.

The chain recombines TRBV2 with TRBJ1-2, with D unclear. The CDR3 sequence is 13 residues long. Germline assignment: CDR1 SNHLY and CDR2 FYNNEI. Trimming stripped 1 base from V and 8 bases from J, with 11 bases between. The CDR3 spells CASSEVGVEGYTF. Written as DNA, the CDR3 is TGTGCCAGCAGTGAAGTTGGGGTCGAGGGCTACACCTTC.

The chain uses TRBV27 and TRBJ2-1; D might be TRBD2 (7 bases). The V gene lost 1 base and the J gene lost 6 bases, with 16 bases spanning the gap. CDR1 and CDR2 from the germline V gene are MNHEY and SMNVEV (reference sequence). The CDR3 spans 16 residues. The CDR3 region has the DNA TGTGCCAGCAGTTTATGGGAGGGGGTTTCTTCCAATGAGCAGTTCTTC. The encoded protein is CASSLWEGVSSNEQFF.

This clone was counted once. The chain carries TRBV29-1 and TRBJ1-1; tentatively, D is TRBD1 (6 bases). V shed 2 bases and J shed 1 base, with 11 bases lying between them. This CDR3 contains 14 residues. Germline CDR1 is SQVTM and CDR2 is ANQGSEA. For the CDR3, the DNA is TGCAGCGTTGAAAGGGGGGTAAGGAACACTGAAGCTTTCTTT. Translation gives CSVERGVRNTEAFF.

This rearrangement joins TRBV7-9 to TRBJ2-3, with D perhaps TRBD2 (6 bases). The germline CDR1 and CDR2 sequences are SEHNR and FQNEAQ (reference sequence). Trimming took 0 bases from V and 2 from J, leaving 9 bases between them. The CDR3 loop spans 15 amino acids. The CDR3 is CASSLARDFTDTQYF. CDR3 DNA sequence: TGTGCCAGCAGCTTAGCCCGGGACTTCACAGATACGCAGTATTTT.